What follows are 25 T cell receptor beta chains derived from one specimen sequenced in a study of control samples from healthy donors and cancer patients. Repertoires were generated with immunoSEQ multiplex PCR, while TCRdb's copy carries only in-frame clones and drops some. This table holds about 84,000 clones, about 79% found once. Sequencing was performed on PBMCs. These receptors came from a man in his sixties with head and neck cancer.

The chain recombines TRBV5-1 with TRBJ2-7; tentative D call: TRBD2 (6 bases). V was trimmed by 3 bases and J by 7 bases, leaving 17 bases between them. This CDR3 region has 14 residues. Per the germline V gene, CDR1 is SGHRS and CDR2 is YFSETQ. CDR3 region: CASSSSGSAGEQYF. The CDR3 nucleotides are TGCGCCAGCAGCTCCTCTGGATCCGCGGGAGAGCAGTACTTC. Combining the CDR3 with reference TRBV5-1 and TRBJ2-7 gives the whole variable domain KAGVTQTPRYLIKTRGQQVTLSCSPISGHRSVSWYQQTPGQGLQFLFEYFSETQRNKGNFPGRFSGRQFSNSRSEMNVSTLELGDSALYLCASSSSGSAGEQYFGPGTRLTVT.

DNA of the CDR3: TGCAGTGCTAGTAACCCTAGCGGGAGGCATCAAGAGACCCAGTACTTC. It is translated as CSASNPSGRHQETQYF. V gene TRBV20-1 combines with J gene TRBJ2-5; 11 positions match TRBD2. The CDR3 runs 16 residues. With 3 bases clipped from V and 2 bases from J, the junction kept 8 bases outside the gene matches. In germline, CDR1 is DFQATT, CDR2 SNEGSKA (reference sequence).

The CDR3: CASSLDETAYNEQFF. The CDR3 coding sequence is TGCGCCAGCAGCTTGGACGAGACAGCTTACAATGAGCAGTTCTTC. The chain employs TRBV5-1 and TRBJ2-1, with a weak D call TRBD1 (5 bases). V was clipped by 0 bases and J by 4 bases, with 11 bases between them. Looked up from germline, CDR1 is SGHRS and CDR2 is YFSETQ. This CDR3 region has 15 residues.

The rearrangement links TRBV6-5 to TRBJ2-3; either TRBD1 or TRBD2 may supply D (5 bases each). Trimming pared 6 bases from V and 4 bases from J, leaving 17 bases between. This CDR3 region has 15 residues. Germline V gene lookup returns CDR1 MNHEY and CDR2 SVGAGI. CDR3 DNA: TGTGCCAGCAGACCCCTGATGGGGGAAGCAGATACGCAGTATTTT. Its translation: CASRPLMGEADTQYF.

This chain joins TRBV19 and TRBJ2-7, with a possible D match to TRBD2 (6 bases). V shed 5 bases and J shed 4 bases, with 21 bases lying between them. CDR1 and CDR2 (germline): LNHDA, SQIVND (reference sequence). The CDR3 covers 16 residues. The CDR3 is CASSSPRGTSPYEQYF. The CDR3 bases are TGTGCCAGTAGTTCCCCCCGGGGGACCAGCCCTTACGAGCAGTACTTC.

The chain joins TRBV28 to TRBJ2-1; 7 bases are shared with TRBD2. The CDR3 covers 15 residues. Germline CDR1 reads MDHEN; CDR2 reads SYDVKM. V shed 6 bases, J shed 3 bases, and the junction held 8 bases outside the gene matches. CDR3 residues: CASSLTSVVYNEQFF. In DNA, the CDR3 is TGTGCCAGCAGCCTTACTAGCGTTGTCTACAATGAGCAGTTCTTC.

In its sample, this clone was seen a few times. The germline gene is not matched at one end of the junction; a read error may be the cause. V and J are TRBV27 and TRBJ1-6; D is unclear. CDR1 MNHEY and CDR2 SMNVEV come from the germline V gene (reference sequence). This CDR3 comprises 12 residues. The CDR3 protein is CASSISGSPLHF. For the CDR3, the DNA is TGTGCCAGCAGTATATCGGGTTCACCCCTCCACTTT.

V and J are TRBV18 and TRBJ1-1; the D is unclear. CDR1 and CDR2 (germline): KGHSH, LQKENI. This CDR3 is built from 12 residues. V gave up 2 bases and J gave up 7 bases, with 8 bases separating them. The CDR3 DNA follows: TGTGCCAGCTCACCAGGGGAGAGTGAAGCTTTCTTT. Translating gives CASSPGESEAFF.

This clone was observed once. J is TRBJ2-3 and V is TRBV11-2; D gene unclear. Looked up from germline, CDR1 is SGHAT and CDR2 is FQNNGV. The CDR3 has 12 amino acids. Trimming pared 4 bases from V and 5 bases from J, leaving 7 bases between. CDR3 protein: CASSSMEDTQYF. The CDR3, as DNA: TGTGCCAGCAGCTCGATGGAAGATACGCAGTATTTT. Based on the CDR3 plus reference TRBV11-2 and TRBJ2-3, the full variable domain is EAGVAQSPRYKIIEKRQSVAFWCNPISGHATLYWYQQILGQGPKLLIQFQNNGVVDDSQLPKDRFSAERLKGVDSTLKIQPAKLEDSAVYLCASSSMEDTQYFGPGTRLTVL.

This rearrangement joins TRBV19 to TRBJ1-5; D is possibly TRBD1 (5 bases). Germline CDR1 and CDR2: LNHDA and SQIVND (reference sequence). Trimming removed 2 bases from V and 9 bases from J, with 14 bases in between. This CDR3 region has 14 residues. The CDR3: CASSIRQNLWPQHF. The DNA of the CDR3 is TGTGCCAGTAGTATAAGACAGAACTTGTGGCCCCAGCATTTT.

The chain recombines TRBV11-2 with TRBJ2-5, with TRBD2 matching 7 bases. Unmatched junction bases numbered 1, after V lost 1 base and J lost 5 bases. CDR3 length: 13 amino acids. Germline loops: CDR1 SGHAT, CDR2 FQNNGV. The CDR3 here is CASSLGGGETQYF. DNA of the CDR3: TGTGCCAGCAGCTTAGGGGGAGGGGAGACCCAGTACTTC.

The gene calls are TRBV7-9 and TRBJ1-2; maybe TRBD1 (5 bases). The germline CDR1 and CDR2 sequences are SEHNR and FQNEAQ (reference sequence). The V end lost 3 bases, the J end lost 12 bases, and 14 bases lay between the germline ends. The CDR3 covers 12 residues. In DNA, the CDR3 is TGTGCCAGCAGCTTCGGTGGGGCCGGGAACACCTTC. Translation gives CASSFGGAGNTF.

In its sample, this clone was seen once. V and J are TRBV11-2 and TRBJ2-7; perhaps TRBD1 as D (5 bases). CDR3 length: 15 residues. Germline V CDR1 and CDR2: SGHAT, FQNNGV. Deletions cut 1 base from V and 2 bases from J, with 12 bases between. The DNA of the CDR3 is TGTGCCAGCAGCTTAGCTGCTCAGGGAACCTACGAGCAGTACTTC. Amino acid sequence: CASSLAAQGTYEQYF.

The chain couples TRBV6-6 to TRBJ2-5, with 15 bases that match TRBD2. This CDR3 has 17 amino acids. CDR1 and CDR2 from the germline V gene are MNHNY and SVGAGI (reference sequence). The trim removed 5 bases at V and 5 bases at J, leaving 9 bases unmatched. As DNA, the CDR3 is TGTGCCAGCAGTCCCGGGACTAGCGGGAGGTTGTTGGAGACCCAGTACTTC. Translating gives CASSPGTSGRLLETQYF.

J is TRBJ2-2 and V is TRBV5-1; D possibly corresponds to TRBD1 (5 bases). This CDR3 spans 16 amino acids. V gave up 1 base and J gave up 0 bases, with 10 bases separating them. CDR1 is SGHRS, CDR2 YFSETQ, per germline. The CDR3 region is CASSLQGAPNTGELFF. CDR3 coding DNA: TGCGCCAGCAGCTTGCAAGGGGCGCCGAACACCGGGGAGCTGTTTTTT.

The chain combines TRBV18 with TRBJ2-6; 9 bases agree with TRBD1. CDR3 length equals 17 residues. The germline V gene encodes CDR1 KGHSH and CDR2 LQKENI. The ends lost 6 bases at V and 0 bases at J; junction bases unmatched: 6. CDR3 DNA sequence: TGTGCCAGCTCCGGACAGGGGACCAACTCTGGGGCCAACGTCCTGACTTTC. This encodes CASSGQGTNSGANVLTF.

The V call is TRBV19, the J call TRBJ1-1, with a tentative D call TRBD1 (6 bases). CDR3 length equals 13 residues. CDR1 is LNHDA and CDR2 is SQIVND in the germline V gene (reference sequence). V gave up 7 bases and J gave up 6 bases, with 15 bases separating them. Here the CDR3 DNA reads TGTGCCAGTAAAGAGGGGGTCTTTTCTGAAGCTTTCTTT. Amino acid sequence: CASKEGVFSEAFF.

The rearrangement links TRBV2 to TRBJ2-2, with TRBD2 identical over 7 bases. Germline-derived CDR1 and CDR2 are SNHLY and FYNNEI. V trimming: 1 base; J trimming: 0 bases; junction bases outside the gene matches: 2. There are 16 residues in the CDR3. The CDR3 spells CASSEVGGTNTGELFF. In nucleotides, the CDR3 is TGTGCCAGCAGTGAAGTGGGGGGGACGAACACCGGGGAGCTGTTTTTT.

The V and J genes are TRBV6-1 and TRBJ1-2; D is unresolved. This CDR3 spans 15 amino acids. Germline V gives CDR1 MNHNS, CDR2 SASEGT. V lost 2 bases to trimming and J lost 3 bases, with 13 bases between them. The CDR3 reads CASSETLARDYGYTF. The CDR3 DNA follows: TGTGCCAGCAGTGAAACTCTGGCTAGGGACTATGGCTACACCTTC.

The gene calls are TRBV2 and TRBJ2-2; D remains unclear. The germline V and J ends were trimmed by 0 bases and 5 bases, with 13 bases remaining between them. CDR3 length equals 16 residues. The germline CDR1 and CDR2 sequences are SNHLY and FYNNEI. The CDR3 spells CASSEAGVAQTGELFF. As DNA, the CDR3 is TGTGCCAGCAGTGAAGCAGGAGTAGCACAGACCGGGGAGCTGTTTTTT.

The chain has TRBV6-1 and TRBJ2-1, with 9 bases identical to TRBD2. The germline V gene has CDR1 MNHNS and CDR2 SASEGT. This CDR3 has 14 residues. With V trimmed by 3 bases and J by 10 bases, 7 bases remained unmatched. The CDR3 nucleotides are TGTGCCAGCAGTGAGGTAGCGGGAGCTGGGGAGCAGTTCTTC. This translates into CASSEVAGAGEQFF.

The chain employs TRBV11-1 and TRBJ2-5, with TRBD2 matching 7 bases. With V trimmed by 6 bases and J by 4 bases, 11 bases remained unmatched. Looked up from germline, CDR1 is SGHAT and CDR2 is FQDESV (reference sequence). The CDR3 length is 15 residues. CDR3 loop: CASSPRLAVRETQYF. The CDR3 DNA is TGTGCCAGCAGTCCAAGACTAGCTGTAAGAGAGACCCAGTACTTC.

This chain connects TRBV11-2 to TRBJ1-5; D unresolved. This CDR3 region has 13 residues. Trimming took off 0 bases at V and 5 bases at J, with 5 bases between the two ends. The V gene's germline CDR1 is SGHAT and CDR2 FQNNGV. CDR3 region: CASSLELYQPQHF. The DNA for the CDR3 is TGTGCCAGCAGCTTAGAACTGTATCAGCCCCAGCATTTT.

The chain is built from TRBV6-5 and TRBJ2-1; D is uncertain. The CDR3 totals 12 residues. Germline loops: CDR1 MNHEY, CDR2 SVGAGI. Trimming removed 8 bases at V and 9 bases at J, with 14 bases between. CDR3 residues: CASPTSAGEQFF. CDR3 nucleotides: TGTGCCAGCCCGACTTCCGCCGGTGAGCAGTTCTTC.

The V gene is TRBV7-2, the J gene TRBJ2-5, with no clear D. Trimming stripped 4 bases from V and 2 bases from J, with 11 bases between. CDR1 and CDR2 from the germline V gene are SGHTA and FQGNSA. The CDR3 runs to 14 residues. The CDR3 nucleotides are TGTGCCAGCAGCTCGTATGCAGGTCAAGAGACCCAGTACTTC. Translated, it gives CASSSYAGQETQYF.